The clone carrying this TCR beta chain was detected a few times. The data derive from a study of response to subunit inactivated influenza vaccine. TCRdb passed the RT-PCR reads through MiXCR, listing each CDR3 protein once. The data show some 200,000 distinct CDR3 sequences, approximately 12% seen once. The CDR3 extends over 12 amino acids. The V gene's germline CDR1 is SEHNR and CDR2 FQNEAQ (reference sequence). V lost 4 bases, J lost 5 bases, and 9 bases lay in between. This sample was shared with a second study, whose subject was T cells expressing NK-cell markers. That study reports: In generating TCR beta cDNA, 5'RACE template switching with UMIs was used. With respect to HCMV, most of the eight sequenced donors were seropositive, and one was seronegative. In several experiments, sorting was restricted to alpha-beta TCR T cells by an anti-gamma-delta TCR antibody.

Source: CD8+ T cells sorted from PBMCs, taken roughly 12 days after vaccination. The chain employs TRBV7-9 and TRBJ2-7; D call uncertain. The clonotype comes from a man in his fifties or sixties who received an inactivated influenza vaccine. CDR3 DNA sequence: TGTGCCAGCAGCTGGATAAGGGACGAGCAGTACTTC. It codes for CASSWIRDEQYF.